The rows below give T cell receptor beta chains drawn from one sample of a study of beta chain features in type 1 diabetes. Measured with immunoSEQ multiplex PCR; TCRdb has only the in-frame clones, and not every one. The table shows about 400,000 clones, with over 10% occurring only once. The material sequenced was naive CD4+ T cells from blood. The receptors were sampled from a woman under 30 with type 1 diabetes. Both conserved end residues are part of each CDR3. A D gene is named only where the DNA matches it firmly. A row's size may be missing; if present it is once, few, many or a size class.

>TRBJ1-5|NA|TRBV30|NA
CAWSQGGQPQHF
TGTGCCTGGAGTCAGGGTGGACAGCCCCAGCATTTT
>TRBJ2-3|TRBD2|TRBV11-2|NA
CASSLDPLLAGGPTDTQYF
TGTGCCAGCAGCTTAGATCCCCTCTTAGCGGGAGGGCCCACAGATACGCAGTATTTT
>TRBJ2-5|TRBD1|TRBV5-4|few
CASSPGQVQETQYF
TGTGCCAGCAGCCCGGGACAGGTTCAAGAGACCCAGTACTTC
>TRBJ2-5|NA|TRBV11-2|NA
CASSLESAGGETQYF
TGTGCCAGCAGCCTAGAAAGTGCGGGTGGAGAGACCCAGTACTTC
>TRBJ1-5|TRBD1|TRBV29-1|few
CSVLQGLNQPQHF
TGCAGCGTTCTACAGGGGCTCAATCAGCCCCAGCATTTT
>TRBJ2-7|TRBD2|TRBV5-4|NA
CASSLGGTGMAYEQYF
TGTGCCAGCAGCCTCGGGGGGACGGGAATGGCCTACGAGCAGTACTTC
>TRBJ2-1|TRBD1|TRBV7-2|NA
CASSGQGQASGQFF
TGTGCCAGCAGCGGACAGGGACAGGCCTCTGGTCAGTTCTTC
>TRBJ2-1|TRBD1|TRBV9|NA
CASSSSLSLSPGGSYNEQFF
TGTGCCAGCAGCTCCAGTCTCTCACTCTCACCAGGGGGTTCCTACAATGAGCAGTTCTTC
>TRBJ2-5|TRBD2|TRBV29-1|few
CSVDATSGAQETQYF
TGCAGCGTTGACGCGACTAGCGGGGCTCAAGAGACCCAGTACTTC
>TRBJ2-3|TRBD2|TRBV28|few
CASSTPPSGRADTQYF
TGTGCCAGCAGCACCCCCCCTAGCGGGAGGGCAGATACGCAGTATTTT
>TRBJ2-1|NA|TRBV2|NA
CASSDFNEQFF
TGTGCCAGTTCTGACTTCAATGAGCAGTTCTTC
>TRBJ2-1|TRBD2|TRBV10-3|NA
CAIRRAGASYNEQFF
TGTGCCATCAGGCGAGCGGGGGCTTCCTACAATGAGCAGTTCTTC
>TRBJ2-5|TRBD2|TRBV27|NA
CASSLEGGETQYF
TGTGCCAGCAGTTTAGAGGGAGGGGAGACCCAGTACTTC
>TRBJ2-7|NA|TRBV7-9|few
CASSLNSLSYEQYF
TGTGCCAGCAGCTTGAACAGCCTCTCCTACGAGCAGTACTTC
>TRBJ2-1|TRBD2|TRBV28|few
CASTASGRLGEQFF
TGTGCCAGCACCGCTAGCGGGAGGCTTGGTGAGCAGTTCTTC
>TRBJ2-3|TRBD1|TRBV19|NA
CASWGQGSDTQYF
TGTGCCAGTTGGGGACAGGGGTCAGATACGCAGTATTTT
>TRBJ1-1|NA|TRBV10-3|NA
CAISEGIGSTEAFF
TGTGCCATCAGTGAGGGTATAGGGAGCACTGAAGCTTTCTTT
>TRBJ1-2|TRBD1|TRBV5-1|once
CASSLDRGPSGGYTF
TGCGCCAGCAGCTTGGACAGGGGGCCCTCGGGCGGCTACACCTTC
>TRBJ1-2|NA|TRBV29-1|NA
CSVGGGLGYGYTF
TGCAGCGTTGGCGGGGGTCTTGGGTATGGCTACACCTTC
>TRBJ2-3|NA|TRBV4-3|NA
CASSQGAGTSRADTQYF
TGCGCCAGCAGCCAAGGGGCCGGAACTAGTAGGGCAGATACGCAGTATTTT
>TRBJ2-1|NA|TRBV9|few
CASSPLSYNEQFF
TGTGCCAGCAGCCCTTTATCCTACAATGAGCAGTTCTTC
>TRBJ2-1|TRBD2|TRBV19|NA
CAIAGANYNEQFF
TGTGCCATAGCGGGAGCTAACTACAATGAGCAGTTCTTC
>TRBJ1-1|NA|TRBV25-1|few
CASSEYSGIRTEAFF
TGTGCCAGCAGTGAATATTCAGGGATTAGGACTGAAGCTTTCTTT
>TRBJ2-5|TRBD2|TRBV5-1|NA
CASSETSGGFRETQYF
TGCGCCAGCAGCGAAACTAGCGGGGGGTTTCGAGAGACCCAGTACTTC